In this sample, the clone carrying this TCR beta chain turned up once. The data derive from a study of blood T cell repertoires in COVID-19. Study summary: COVID-19 samples, acute and convalescent, were from the United States, Italy and Spain. In each case, the material was cDNA or gDNA derived from T cells, B-cell-depleted T cells, or PBMCs.

Source study methods: Amplified reference gene primers provided the basis for estimating nucleated cell counts. Some clones are missing from TCRdb's copy, which holds only in-frame ones; the method was immunoSEQ multiplex PCR. That table furnishes V, J and clone size, whereas the DNA furnished D and trimming. The sample comprises 250,000 to 400,000 clones, approximately 88% of which are singletons, and around 1.6% rests with the top ten. Material for sequencing was peripheral blood. This clonotype was obtained from a woman aged 25-40 years with COVID-19, enrolled during active disease.

The CDR3 DNA sequence: TGCGCCAGCAGCTTGGGGGACAGCGGGGAGACCCAGTACTTC. This codes for CASSLGDSGETQYF. The chain joins TRBV5-1 to TRBJ2-5, with D possibly being TRBD1 (7 bases). The germline V and J ends were trimmed by 0 bases and 5 bases, with 11 bases remaining between them. Per germline, CDR1 SGHRS and CDR2 YFSETQ. The CDR3 spans 14 residues.